The 21 T cell receptor beta chains presented below share a single source sample, sequenced in a study of blood T cell repertoires in COVID-19. TCRdb's copy holds only in-frame clones and misses some; the assay was immunoSEQ multiplex PCR. Here the sample spans roughly 30,000 clones, 65% to 70% being singletons. Sequenced material: peripheral blood. The receptors were sampled from a human donor in a cohort sampled during active COVID-19.

In its sample, this clone is medium-sized. The chain uses TRBV2 and TRBJ2-1; possibly TRBD1 for D (6 bases). CDR3 length: 11 residues. Germline V gene lookup returns CDR1 SNHLY and CDR2 FYNNEI. The V end was cut by 7 bases, the J end by 7 bases, with 8 bases between. The CDR3 is CASNRANEQFF. CDR3 in DNA: TGTGCCAGCAACAGGGCTAATGAGCAGTTCTTC. Full variable domain (remainder filled in from reference TRBV2 and TRBJ2-1): EPEVTQTPSHQVTQMGQEVILRCVPISNHLYFYWYRQILGQKVEFLVSFYNNEISEKSEIFDDQFSVERPDGSNFTLKIRSTKLEDSAMYFCASNRANEQFFGPGTRLTVL.

The V gene is TRBV11-1, the J gene TRBJ2-1; 9 bases align to TRBD1. The CDR3 covers 16 residues. The V segment lost 4 bases and the J segment 4 bases; nucleotides outside the gene matches: 8. The germline V gene encodes CDR1 SGHAT and CDR2 FQDESV (reference sequence). The CDR3 loop is CASSSTGGYWYNEQFF. CDR3 nucleotide sequence: TGTGCCAGCAGCTCGACAGGGGGATATTGGTACAATGAGCAGTTCTTC.

This clone is categorized as medium-sized. The V and J genes are TRBV29-1 and TRBJ2-2; the D gene is possibly TRBD1 (5 bases). The CDR3 runs to 11 residues. Trimming shortened V by 7 bases and J by 5 bases, and 8 bases separated the two germline ends. Germline-derived CDR1 and CDR2 are SQVTM and ANQGSEA. The CDR3 DNA reads TGCAGCGCCCAGGGAACCGGGGAGCTGTTTTTT. Its translation: CSAQGTGELFF.

The CDR3: CASSPTRTSNEQFF. As DNA, the CDR3 is TGTGCCAGCTCACCCACCCGTACCAGCAATGAGCAGTTCTTC. This chain links TRBV18 with TRBJ2-1; D gene uncertain. V was clipped by 3 bases and J by 6 bases, with 12 bases between them. CDR3 length: 14 amino acids. The germline V gene has CDR1 KGHSH and CDR2 LQKENI.

This chain uses TRBV5-5 with TRBJ1-1; the D gene is possibly TRBD1 (6 bases). Trimming took 3 bases from V and 6 from J, leaving 18 bases between them. CDR3 length: 15 amino acids. Germline V CDR1 and CDR2: SGHKS, YYEKEE (reference sequence). The CDR3 loop reads CASSYRQAAYSEAFF. The CDR3 DNA follows: TGTGCCAGCAGCTATCGACAGGCCGCGTACTCTGAAGCTTTCTTT.

The J gene is TRBJ1-2, the V gene TRBV6-5, with 9 bases lining up with TRBD1. The germline V gene has CDR1 MNHEY and CDR2 SVGAGI. With V trimmed by 2 bases and J by 6 bases, 10 bases remained unmatched. This CDR3 contains 16 residues. The CDR3 region is CASSYPPGQGKDGYTF. In DNA, the CDR3 is TGTGCCAGCAGTTACCCCCCGGGACAGGGAAAGGATGGCTACACCTTC.

This clone was picked up many times. The gene calls are TRBV10-3 and TRBJ2-2; TRBD2 might be the D (6 bases). The CDR3 totals 15 residues. The germline gives CDR1 ENHRY, CDR2 SYGVKD. V lost 6 bases, J lost 1 base, and 12 bases lay in between. CDR3 DNA: TGTGCCATCAGGGGGACTGAGAGGAACACCGGGGAGCTGTTTTTT. Its protein product is CAIRGTERNTGELFF.

CDR3 loop: CASSLASGSQETQYF. In DNA form, the CDR3 reads TGTGCCAGCAGCTTGGCTAGCGGGAGCCAAGAGACCCAGTACTTC. This chain links TRBV11-2 with TRBJ2-5; 10 positions match TRBD2. J gave up 1 base and V 3 bases, and 2 bases lay outside the gene matches. The CDR3 spans 15 residues. CDR1 and CDR2 (germline): SGHAT, FQNNGV.

J is TRBJ2-7 and V is TRBV1; no check of the table's D call, TRBD2, against the DNA was made. TRBV1 is annotated as a pseudogene. CDR3 length: 16 residues. Here the CDR3 reads CTSSQCRAGGLYEQYF. The CDR3 nucleotides read TGCACCAGCAGCCAGTGTAGGGCGGGAGGCCTCTACGAGCAGTACTTC.

The chain uses TRBV12-3 or TRBV12-4 and TRBJ2-7; D call uncertain. The V gene lost 2 bases and the J gene lost 6 bases, with 11 bases spanning the gap. This CDR3 is built from 13 residues. The chain's CDR3 is CASSLRSVGEQYF. CDR3 in DNA: TGTGCCAGCAGTTTAAGAAGCGTCGGCGAGCAGTACTTC.

The chain couples TRBV27 to TRBJ1-1, with D possibly TRBD1 on 6 matching bases. Between the trimmed V and J ends, which lost 2 bases and 2 bases, there was a span of 15 bases. This CDR3 is 16 amino acids long. The germline V gene encodes CDR1 MNHEY and CDR2 SMNVEV (reference sequence). CDR3 DNA sequence: TGTGCCAGCAGTTTAAGGGGCGCAGGGGTAAACACTGAAGCTTTCTTT. It codes for CASSLRGAGVNTEAFF.

The DNA for the CDR3 is TGTGCCAGCAGAAATCCGGGACAGGGGGCAGGAAGAAACTATGGCTACACCTTC. This codes for CASRNPGQGAGRNYGYTF. The rearrangement uses TRBV11-2 and TRBJ1-2; 12 bases line up with TRBD1. J gave up 2 bases and V 6 bases, and 13 bases lay outside the gene matches. This CDR3 is built from 18 residues. Germline CDR1 SGHAT, CDR2 FQNNGV.

The chain recombines TRBV4-3 with TRBJ1-2, with a weak D call TRBD1 (5 bases). This CDR3 is 14 amino acids long. The V gene lost 0 bases and the J gene lost 6 bases, with 11 bases spanning the gap. CDR1 and CDR2 from the germline V gene are LGHNA and YSLEER. CDR3 sequence: CASSQEVQGNGYTF. Here the CDR3 DNA reads TGCGCCAGCAGCCAAGAAGTCCAGGGTAATGGCTACACCTTC.

The chain joins TRBV6-5 to TRBJ2-2; 8 nucleotides line up with TRBD1. Germline CDR1 is MNHEY and CDR2 is SVGAGI. The V gene end was trimmed by 7 bases and the J gene end by 4 bases; junction bases not matched to a gene: 5. The CDR3 length is 14 residues. The CDR3 loop is CASTLDRATGELFF. The CDR3 nucleotides read TGTGCCAGCACCTTGGACAGGGCCACCGGGGAGCTGTTTTTT.

The chain has TRBV7-3 and TRBJ1-1; D is unclear. Germline V CDR1 and CDR2: SGHTA, FQGTGA. Trimming cost V 4 bases and J 4 bases, with 10 bases left between them. This CDR3 has 13 residues. CDR3: CASSSSAVTEAFF. CDR3 DNA sequence: TGTGCCAGCAGCTCCTCCGCGGTCACTGAAGCTTTCTTT.

This clone was detected many times. The J gene is TRBJ2-2, the V gene TRBV7-9; maybe TRBD2 (6 bases). CDR3 length: 13 amino acids. Germline lookup yields CDR1 SEHNR and CDR2 FQNEAQ (reference sequence). The ends were cut back, 4 bases at V and 5 bases at J, with 8 bases in the middle. CDR3 in DNA: TGTGCCAGCAGCTATGGGGGGACCGGGGAGCTGTTTTTT. Protein: CASSYGGTGELFF.

This clone was observed a single time. The V and J genes are TRBV21-1 and TRBJ1-5. TRBV21-1 is assigned pseudogene status. The CDR3 is 15 residues long. CDR3 sequence reads: CASSKKLYGNQPQHF. DNA of the CDR3: TGTGCCAGCAGCAAAAAGCTGTATGGCAATCAGCCCCAGCATTTT.

The V call is TRBV2, the J call TRBJ2-1, with TRBD2 matching 14 bases. After removal of 6 bases from V and 8 bases from J, the junction contained 9 bases not matched to a gene. Germline lookup yields CDR1 SNHLY and CDR2 FYNNEI. CDR3 length: 16 residues. CDR3 in amino acids: CASSLRTSGGYYEQFF. In nucleotides, the CDR3 is TGTGCCAGCAGCCTAAGGACTAGCGGGGGGTACTATGAGCAGTTCTTC. Using reference TRBV2 and TRBJ2-1 for the parts outside the CDR3, the full variable domain is EPEVTQTPSHQVTQMGQEVILRCVPISNHLYFYWYRQILGQKVEFLVSFYNNEISEKSEIFDDQFSVERPDGSNFTLKIRSTKLEDSAMYFCASSLRTSGGYYEQFFGPGTRLTVL.

J is TRBJ1-5 and V is TRBV2; perhaps TRBD1 as D (5 bases). Trimming removed 1 base from V and 6 bases from J, with 10 bases in between. The CDR3 consists of 14 residues. The germline CDR1 and CDR2 sequences are SNHLY and FYNNEI. The CDR3 coding sequence is TGTGCCAGCAGTGAAGGGACAAGTACTCAGCCCCAGCATTTT. Translating it yields CASSEGTSTQPQHF.

This clone turned up a few times. The chain links TRBV6-5 to TRBJ2-1, with TRBD2 as a possible D gene (5 bases). Germline V lookup: CDR1 MNHEY, CDR2 SVGAGI. The CDR3 sequence is 13 residues long. V shed 6 bases and J shed 8 bases, with 14 bases lying between them. As DNA, the CDR3 is TGTGCCAGCAGCGTATCACCTAGCTATGAGCAGTTCTTC. Translating it yields CASSVSPSYEQFF.

V gene TRBV5-1 combines with J gene TRBJ2-3, with 7 bases that match TRBD1. Trimming removed 5 bases from V and 4 bases from J; junction bases left unmatched: 4. Germline V CDR1 and CDR2: SGHRS, YFSETQ. The CDR3 sequence is 13 residues long. In nucleotides, the CDR3 is TGCGCCAGCAGTAAGGGGGCCTCAGATACGCAGTATTTT. Translated: CASSKGASDTQYF.